Below are 30 T cell receptor beta chains sequenced from a single sample in a study of cytomegalovirus exposure and HLA in healthy donors (dated 2017 in TCRdb). Library generation was performed with the immunoSEQ multiplex PCR assay. The multiplex PCR relied on a mix of 60 forward primers for TCR Vbeta segments and 13 reverse primers for TCR Jbeta segments. As stored in TCRdb, this immuneACCESS dataset retains in-frame rearrangements with V and J assigned. A fraction of the clones does not appear; measured against another copy, unresolved V genes explain less than half of the discrepancy, and the remainder lacks a known reason. The sample records about 170,000 clones, around 80% of which are singletons. 2% to 2.5% of the sample is held by the ten biggest clonotypes. Sequencing was performed on PBMCs. The receptor source for this set is a male donor in good health and CMV-seronegative.

The rearrangement uses TRBV5-1 and TRBJ2-5; 7 bases line up with TRBD2. With 0 bases clipped from V and 1 base from J, the junction kept 3 bases outside the gene matches. This CDR3 has 15 residues. CDR1 is SGHRS, CDR2 YFSETQ, per germline. The CDR3 spells CASSLGPSGQETQYF. The DNA of the CDR3 is TGCGCCAGCAGCTTGGGGCCTAGCGGCCAAGAGACCCAGTACTTC.

This clone was seen more than once but under ten times. The V gene is TRBV5-1, the J gene TRBJ2-1, with a weak D call TRBD1 (5 bases). This CDR3 spans 17 amino acids. V lost 0 bases and J 2 bases, leaving 15 bases between the germline ends. CDR1 is SGHRS and CDR2 is YFSETQ in the germline V gene. CDR3 region: CASSLVRQQVPYNEQFF. The CDR3 DNA reads TGCGCCAGCAGCTTGGTGCGGCAACAGGTCCCCTACAATGAGCAGTTCTTC.

The V call is TRBV7-2, the J call TRBJ1-1, with TRBD1 as a possible D gene (6 bases). This CDR3 is built from 15 residues. The germline V gene has CDR1 SGHTA and CDR2 FQGNSA. V was cut by 7 bases and J by 4 bases, with 19 bases left in between. CDR3 coding DNA: TGTGCCAGCAACCGACAGGCGGGGGGCGGCACTGAAGCTTTCTTT. Its protein is CASNRQAGGGTEAFF.

This chain uses TRBV27 with TRBJ2-6; D is perhaps TRBD2 (5 bases). The V and J ends lost 2 bases and 0 bases respectively, with 5 bases between them. The CDR3 runs 15 residues. CDR1 MNHEY and CDR2 SMNVEV come from the germline V gene (reference sequence). The CDR3 here is CASSLAGSGANVLTF. The CDR3 DNA is TGTGCCAGCAGTTTAGCGGGCTCTGGGGCCAACGTCCTGACTTTC.

The rearrangement uses TRBV9 and TRBJ1-6; no definite D call. V was clipped by 0 bases and J by 5 bases, with 9 bases between them. This CDR3 contains 15 residues. CDR1 SGDLS and CDR2 YYNGEE come from the germline V gene. This CDR3 is CASSVASRNNSPLHF. The CDR3 bases are TGTGCCAGCAGCGTAGCTTCCAGAAATAATTCACCCCTCCACTTT. Looking up the rest from reference TRBV9 and TRBJ1-6 gives the full variable domain: DSGVTQTPKHLITATGQRVTLRCSPRSGDLSVYWYQQSLDQGLQFLIQYYNGEERAKGNILERFSAQQFPDLHSELNLSSLELGDSALYFCASSVASRNNSPLHFGNGTRLTVT.

The rearrangement joins TRBV10-3 to TRBJ1-1, with D possibly being TRBD1 (6 bases). CDR1 and CDR2 from the germline V gene are ENHRY and SYGVKD. V shed 7 bases and J shed 6 bases, with 15 bases lying between them. This CDR3 has 13 amino acids. The CDR3 region has the DNA TGTGCCATCAAAGGGCAGGGGACCGCTGAAGCTTTCTTT. It encodes CAIKGQGTAEAFF.

The V call is TRBV7-9, the J call TRBJ2-5, with 8 bases lining up with TRBD2. The DNA end is a closer match to TRBJ2-7, so the J assignment may be wrong. The CDR3 contains 15 residues. Germline V lookup: CDR1 SEHNR, CDR2 FQNEAQ (reference sequence). The CDR3 loop reads CASSSSGLAGAEQYF. CDR3 bases: TGTGCCAGCAGCTCTTCCGGACTAGCCGGGGCCGAGCAGTACTTC.

V gene TRBV4-1 combines with J gene TRBJ2-7; D might be TRBD2 (5 bases). Trimming pared 4 bases from V and 0 bases from J, leaving 10 bases between. CDR1 is MGHRA and CDR2 is YSYEKL in the germline V gene. The CDR3 runs 14 residues. DNA for the CDR3: TGCGCCAGCAGCCCTCAGGACTTCTCCTACGAGCAGTACTTC. Amino acid sequence: CASSPQDFSYEQYF.

The genes are TRBV19 and TRBJ2-5; the match to TRBD2 covers 8 bases. The J segment lost 5 bases and the V segment lost 5 bases, leaving 7 bases of the junction unmatched. There are 14 residues in the CDR3. Germline V gives CDR1 LNHDA, CDR2 SQIVND (reference sequence). This chain's CDR3 is CASSPGLDRETQYF. CDR3 DNA: TGTGCCAGTAGTCCGGGACTAGATCGGGAGACCCAGTACTTC.

The chain carries TRBV29-1 and TRBJ1-1; possibly TRBD1 for D (6 bases). Germline CDR1 and CDR2: SQVTM and ANQGSEA. Deletions cut 4 bases from V and 5 bases from J, with 17 bases between. The CDR3 runs to 14 residues. The CDR3 nucleotides read TGCAGCGTTGGGGGAGGGGGGGGTGAAACTGAAGCTTTCTTT. It yields the protein CSVGGGGGETEAFF.

The gene calls are TRBV6-1 and TRBJ2-5; D is ambiguous. With 10 bases removed from V and 5 bases from J, the gap between germline ends came to 14 bases. The CDR3 length is 12 residues. Germline V gene data show CDR1 as MNHNS and CDR2 as SASEGT. DNA of the CDR3: TGTGCCACCTCGAGATGGTGGGAGACCCAGTACTTC. This encodes CATSRWWETQYF.

This sequence joins TRBV4-3 and TRBJ1-1, with D perhaps matching TRBD1 (5 bases). Germline CDR1 is LGHNA and CDR2 is YSLEER. V was trimmed by 0 bases and J by 12 bases, leaving 20 bases between them. The CDR3 runs to 15 residues. The CDR3 nucleotides read TGCGCCAGCAGCCAAGAGCAAACCACCCTAGGGGACTCTTTCTTT. It yields the protein CASSQEQTTLGDSFF.

V usage is TRBV5-4 and J usage is TRBJ2-1, with TRBD2 matching 11 bases. CDR1 is SGHNT and CDR2 is YYREEE in the germline V gene (reference sequence). The V gene end was trimmed by 4 bases and the J gene end by 0 bases; junction bases not matched to a gene: 9. The CDR3 spans 18 residues. CDR3 region: CASSHPSGGPSSYNEQFF. In DNA form, the CDR3 reads TGTGCCAGCAGCCACCCTAGCGGGGGGCCCAGCTCCTACAATGAGCAGTTCTTC.

V is TRBV7-8 and J is TRBJ1-1, with 7 bases identical to TRBD1. The CDR3 covers 13 residues. V shed 2 bases and J 7 bases; nucleotides not matched to a gene: 4. The germline V gene encodes CDR1 SGHVS and CDR2 FQNEAQ. The chain's CDR3 is CASSLTRDSEAFF. The CDR3 nucleotides are TGTGCCAGCAGCTTAACTCGGGACAGTGAAGCTTTCTTT.

The V call is TRBV19, the J call TRBJ1-2, with D tentatively TRBD1 (5 bases). Trimming stripped 7 bases from V and 7 bases from J, with 19 bases between. Germline lookup yields CDR1 LNHDA and CDR2 SQIVND (reference sequence). This CDR3 is 14 amino acids long. DNA for the CDR3: TGTGCCAGTACCTCCCAGTTGGGGCGAGTTGGCTACACCTTC. This codes for CASTSQLGRVGYTF.

The V call is TRBV5-8, the J call TRBJ1-2; 9 bases match TRBD1. V shed 4 bases and J 5 bases; nucleotides not matched to a gene: 9. The CDR3 length is 15 residues. The germline CDR1 and CDR2 sequences are SGHTS and YDEGEE. CDR3 nucleotides: TGTGCCAGCAGCCGGCGGACAGGGGCCCAGTATGGCTACACCTTC. Translation: CASSRRTGAQYGYTF.

The chain has TRBV9 and TRBJ2-2; 8 nucleotides agree with TRBD2. In germline, CDR1 is SGDLS, CDR2 YYNGEE. The ends lost 1 base at V and 4 bases at J; junction bases unmatched: 3. The CDR3 covers 15 residues. The CDR3 sequence is CASSVSGGVTGELFF. CDR3 bases: TGTGCCAGCAGCGTATCGGGGGGGGTCACCGGGGAGCTGTTTTTT.

Comments on this clone: The sample contains more than one DNA sequence encoding this CDR3. Written as DNA, the CDR3 is TGTGCCAGCTCACCAGGGCCAGGGGATCAGCCCCAGCATTTT. Protein sequence: CASSPGPGDQPQHF. V usage is TRBV18 and J usage is TRBJ1-5; tentatively, D is TRBD1 (6 bases). CDR1 is KGHSH and CDR2 is LQKENI in the germline V gene. Trimming took 2 bases from V and 5 from J, leaving 10 bases between them. This CDR3 is 14 amino acids long.

In this sample, this clone turned up a few times. This chain connects TRBV27 to TRBJ2-5; D uncertain. The length of the CDR3 is 13 residues. V lost 6 bases and J 4 bases, leaving 12 bases between the germline ends. CDR1 MNHEY and CDR2 SMNVEV come from the germline V gene (reference sequence). The CDR3 loop is CASRTNSGETQYF. CDR3 bases: TGTGCCAGCAGAACAAACAGTGGAGAGACCCAGTACTTC.

The rearrangement links TRBV10-1 to TRBJ2-7, with a possible D match to TRBD1 (6 bases). CDR1 WNHNN and CDR2 SYGVQD come from the germline V gene (reference sequence). CDR3 length: 14 residues. V shed 3 bases and J shed 2 bases, with 11 bases lying between them. Here the CDR3 reads CASSDGTSTYEQYF. The CDR3 bases are TGCGCCAGCAGTGACGGGACAAGTACCTACGAGCAGTACTTC.

V is TRBV7-9 and J is TRBJ1-5, with a weak D call TRBD1 (5 bases). The CDR3 runs 15 residues. Germline CDR1 reads SEHNR; CDR2 reads FQNEAQ (reference sequence). V lost 3 bases and J 4 bases, leaving 13 bases between the germline ends. The CDR3 reads CASSFGGNRNQPQHF. CDR3 in DNA: TGTGCCAGCAGCTTCGGGGGAAACAGGAATCAGCCCCAGCATTTT.

Regarding this clone: Other DNA sequences within the sample encode an identical CDR3. The chain employs TRBV20-1 and TRBJ2-1, with D maybe TRBD1 (5 bases). CDR3 size: 10 residues. Germline CDR1 reads DFQATT; CDR2 reads SNEGSKA (reference sequence). Trimming pared 4 bases from V and 7 bases from J, leaving 5 bases between. CDR3 protein: CSAKGNEQFF. CDR3 nucleotides: TGCAGTGCTAAGGGGAATGAGCAGTTCTTC.

The chain is built from TRBV7-9 and TRBJ1-1; no definite D call. V gave up 1 base and J gave up 4 bases, with 10 bases separating them. The CDR3 runs to 14 residues. CDR1 is SEHNR, CDR2 FQNEAQ, per germline (reference sequence). CDR3 protein: CASSLVGGSTEAFF. CDR3 bases: TGTGCCAGCAGCTTAGTCGGAGGTTCCACTGAAGCTTTCTTT. Full variable domain (outside the CDR3, taken from reference TRBV7-9 and TRBJ1-1): DTGVSQNPRHKITKRGQNVTFRCDPISEHNRLYWYRQTLGQGPEFLTYFQNEAQLEKSRLLSDRFSAERPKGSFSTLEIQRTEQGDSAMYLCASSLVGGSTEAFFGQGTRLTVV.

This clone appeared once. The chain combines TRBV2 with TRBJ2-5; perhaps TRBD1 as D (6 bases). The V end was cut by 6 bases, the J end by 2 bases, with 16 bases between. Germline loops: CDR1 SNHLY, CDR2 FYNNEI. The CDR3 sequence is 15 residues long. This chain's CDR3 is CASSQSGVGQETQYF. The CDR3 DNA sequence: TGTGCCAGCAGCCAATCAGGGGTTGGGCAAGAGACCCAGTACTTC.

The rearrangement joins TRBV6-6 to TRBJ2-5; TRBD2 agrees at 7 bases. J was trimmed by 3 bases and V by 1 base; bases with no gene match: 2. Germline values: CDR1 MNHNY, CDR2 SVGAGI (reference sequence). The CDR3 extends over 14 amino acids. This CDR3 is CASSYLAGEETQYF. The CDR3 coding sequence is TGTGCCAGCAGTTACTTGGCGGGAGAAGAGACCCAGTACTTC.

The chain joins TRBV10-1 to TRBJ2-7, with a tentative D call TRBD1 (6 bases). CDR1 is WNHNN, CDR2 SYGVQD, per germline (reference sequence). This CDR3 contains 12 residues. Trimming removed 8 bases at V and 5 bases at J, with 13 bases between. The DNA of the CDR3 is TGCGCCAGCTCAGGGGTCGGGGACGAGCAGTACTTC. Its protein product is CASSGVGDEQYF.

V gene TRBV2 combines with J gene TRBJ2-7; 8 nucleotides match TRBD1. Looked up from germline, CDR1 is SNHLY and CDR2 is FYNNEI. J gave up 5 bases and V 4 bases, and 4 bases lay outside the gene matches. The CDR3 totals 13 residues. This CDR3 is CASSVSGGNEQYF. The CDR3 region has the DNA TGTGCCAGCAGTGTATCAGGGGGCAACGAGCAGTACTTC.

CDR3 DNA: TGCGCCAGCAGCCAAGCCGGGACAGGGTTCGATGGCTACACCTTC. Translating gives CASSQAGTGFDGYTF. The rearrangement links TRBV4-1 to TRBJ1-2, with TRBD1 matching 9 bases. Germline lookup yields CDR1 MGHRA and CDR2 YSYEKL. This CDR3 is built from 15 residues. The junction had 6 bases not matched to a gene; V was cut back by 1 base and J by 6 bases.

The V and J genes are TRBV4-3 and TRBJ2-7, with 12 bases aligning to TRBD2. There are 15 residues in the CDR3. Germline V gene sequence: CDR1 LGHNA, CDR2 YSLEER. V was clipped by 1 base and J by 2 bases; unmatched bases: 0. The CDR3 here is CASSQGLAGAYEQYF. CDR3 nucleotides: TGCGCCAGCAGCCAAGGACTAGCGGGGGCCTACGAGCAGTACTTC.

The V gene is TRBV18, the J gene TRBJ1-4; D is unresolved. V lost 3 bases, J lost 8 bases, and 7 bases lay in between. Germline values: CDR1 KGHSH, CDR2 LQKENI. This CDR3 spans 12 amino acids. The CDR3 spells CASSPRGEKLFF. CDR3 bases: TGTGCCAGCTCACCCCGGGGAGAAAAACTGTTTTTT.